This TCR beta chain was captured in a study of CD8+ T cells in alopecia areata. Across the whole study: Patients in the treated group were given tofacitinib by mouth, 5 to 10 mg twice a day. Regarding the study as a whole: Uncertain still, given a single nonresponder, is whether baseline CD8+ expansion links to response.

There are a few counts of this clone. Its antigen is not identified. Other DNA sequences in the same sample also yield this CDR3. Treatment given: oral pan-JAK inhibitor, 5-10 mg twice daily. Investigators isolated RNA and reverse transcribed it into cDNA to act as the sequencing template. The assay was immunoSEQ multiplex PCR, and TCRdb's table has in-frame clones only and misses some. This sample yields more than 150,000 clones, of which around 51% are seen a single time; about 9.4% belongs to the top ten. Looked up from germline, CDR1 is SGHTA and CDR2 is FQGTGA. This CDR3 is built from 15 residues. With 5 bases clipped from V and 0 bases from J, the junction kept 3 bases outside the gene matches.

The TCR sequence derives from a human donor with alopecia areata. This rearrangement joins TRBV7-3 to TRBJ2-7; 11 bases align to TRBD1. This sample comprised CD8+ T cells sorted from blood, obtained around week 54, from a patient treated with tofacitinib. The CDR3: CASSPGTGGSYEQYF. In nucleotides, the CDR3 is TGTGCCAGCAGCCCTGGGACAGGGGGCTCCTACGAGCAGTACTTC.